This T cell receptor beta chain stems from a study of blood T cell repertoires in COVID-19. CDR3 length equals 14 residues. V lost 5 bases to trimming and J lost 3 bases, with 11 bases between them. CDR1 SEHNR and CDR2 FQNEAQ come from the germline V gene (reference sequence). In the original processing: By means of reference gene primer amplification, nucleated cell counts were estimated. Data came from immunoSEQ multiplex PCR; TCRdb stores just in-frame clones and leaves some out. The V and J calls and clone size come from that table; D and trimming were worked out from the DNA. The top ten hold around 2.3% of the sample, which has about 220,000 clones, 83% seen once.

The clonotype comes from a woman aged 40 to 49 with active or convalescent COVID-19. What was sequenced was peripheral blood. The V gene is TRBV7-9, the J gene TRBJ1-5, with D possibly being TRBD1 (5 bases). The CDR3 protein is CASSHNRYNQPQHF. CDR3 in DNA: TGTGCCAGCAGCCATAACAGGTACAATCAGCCCCAGCATTTT.